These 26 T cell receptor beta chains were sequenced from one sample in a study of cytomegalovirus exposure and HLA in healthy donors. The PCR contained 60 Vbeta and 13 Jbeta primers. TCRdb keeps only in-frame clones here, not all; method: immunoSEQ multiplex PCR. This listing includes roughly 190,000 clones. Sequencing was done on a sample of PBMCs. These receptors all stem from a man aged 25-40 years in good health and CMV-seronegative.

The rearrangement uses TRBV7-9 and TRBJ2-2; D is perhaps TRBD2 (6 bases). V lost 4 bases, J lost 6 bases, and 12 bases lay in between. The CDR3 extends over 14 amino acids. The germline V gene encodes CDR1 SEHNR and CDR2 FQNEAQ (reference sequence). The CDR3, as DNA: TGTGCCAGCAGCTGGGGCGGGGATGCCGGGGAGCTGTTTTTT. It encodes CASSWGGDAGELFF.

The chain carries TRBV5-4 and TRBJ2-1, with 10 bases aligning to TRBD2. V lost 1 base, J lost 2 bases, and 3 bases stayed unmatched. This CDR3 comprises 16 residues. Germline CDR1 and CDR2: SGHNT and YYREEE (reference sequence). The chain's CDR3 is CASSLPSGRAYNEQFF. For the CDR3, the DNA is TGTGCCAGCAGCTTGCCGAGCGGGAGGGCCTACAATGAGCAGTTCTTC.

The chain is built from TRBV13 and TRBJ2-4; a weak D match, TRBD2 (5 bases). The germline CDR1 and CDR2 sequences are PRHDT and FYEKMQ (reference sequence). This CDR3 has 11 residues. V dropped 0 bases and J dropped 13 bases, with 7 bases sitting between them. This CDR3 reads CASSLGRGQYF. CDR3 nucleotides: TGTGCCAGCAGCTTAGGTCGGGGACAGTACTTC.

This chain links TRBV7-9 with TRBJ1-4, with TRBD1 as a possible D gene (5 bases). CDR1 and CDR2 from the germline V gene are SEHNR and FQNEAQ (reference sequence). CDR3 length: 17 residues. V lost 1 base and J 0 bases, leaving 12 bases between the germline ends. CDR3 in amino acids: CASSLGVTTATNEKLFF. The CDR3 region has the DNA TGTGCCAGCAGCTTAGGGGTTACGACAGCAACTAATGAAAAACTGTTTTTT. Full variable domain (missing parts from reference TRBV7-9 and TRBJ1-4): DTGVSQNPRHKITKRGQNVTFRCDPISEHNRLYWYRQTLGQGPEFLTYFQNEAQLEKSRLLSDRFSAERPKGSFSTLEIQRTEQGDSAMYLCASSLGVTTATNEKLFFGSGTQLSVL.

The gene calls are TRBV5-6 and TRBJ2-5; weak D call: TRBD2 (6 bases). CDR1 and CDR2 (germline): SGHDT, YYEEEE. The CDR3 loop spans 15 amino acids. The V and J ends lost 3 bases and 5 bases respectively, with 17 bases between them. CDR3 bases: TGTGCCAGCAGCTCCCTTGGGGCGGGGCGGGAGACCCAGTACTTC. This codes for CASSSLGAGRETQYF.

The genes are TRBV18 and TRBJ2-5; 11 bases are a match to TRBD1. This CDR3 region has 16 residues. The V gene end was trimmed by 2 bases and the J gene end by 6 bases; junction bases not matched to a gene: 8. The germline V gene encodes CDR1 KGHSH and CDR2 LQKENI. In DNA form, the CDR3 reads TGTGCCAGCTCACCATCCGGGACAGGGGGGATGAAGACCCAGTACTTC. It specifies CASSPSGTGGMKTQYF.

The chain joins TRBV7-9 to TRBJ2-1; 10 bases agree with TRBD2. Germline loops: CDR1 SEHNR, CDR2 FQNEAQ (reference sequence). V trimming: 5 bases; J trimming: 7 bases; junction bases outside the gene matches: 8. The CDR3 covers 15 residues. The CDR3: CASSPPGLAANEQFF. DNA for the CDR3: TGTGCCAGCAGCCCCCCCGGACTAGCGGCTAATGAGCAGTTCTTC.

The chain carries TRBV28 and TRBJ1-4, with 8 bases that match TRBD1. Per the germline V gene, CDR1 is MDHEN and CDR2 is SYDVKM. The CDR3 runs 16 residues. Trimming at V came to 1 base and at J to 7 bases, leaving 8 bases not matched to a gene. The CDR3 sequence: CASSLFGQGGSEKLFF. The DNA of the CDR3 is TGTGCCAGCAGTTTATTCGGACAGGGTGGTAGTGAAAAACTGTTTTTT.

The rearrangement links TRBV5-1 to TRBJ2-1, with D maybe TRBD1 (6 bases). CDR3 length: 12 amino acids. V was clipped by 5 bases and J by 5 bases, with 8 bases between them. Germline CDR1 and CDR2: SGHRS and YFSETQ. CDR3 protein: CASRRTDNEQFF. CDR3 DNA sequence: TGCGCCAGCAGAAGGACAGACAATGAGCAGTTCTTC. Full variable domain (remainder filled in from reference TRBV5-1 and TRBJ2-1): KAGVTQTPRYLIKTRGQQVTLSCSPISGHRSVSWYQQTPGQGLQFLFEYFSETQRNKGNFPGRFSGRQFSNSRSEMNVSTLELGDSALYLCASRRTDNEQFFGPGTRLTVL.

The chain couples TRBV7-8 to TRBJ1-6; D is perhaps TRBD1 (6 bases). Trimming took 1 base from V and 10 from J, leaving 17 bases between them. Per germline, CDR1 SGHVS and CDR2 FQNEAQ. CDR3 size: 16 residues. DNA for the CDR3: TGTGCCAGCAGCTTAGGGGTACCAGGGGCCCGGTCACCCCTCCACTTT. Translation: CASSLGVPGARSPLHF.

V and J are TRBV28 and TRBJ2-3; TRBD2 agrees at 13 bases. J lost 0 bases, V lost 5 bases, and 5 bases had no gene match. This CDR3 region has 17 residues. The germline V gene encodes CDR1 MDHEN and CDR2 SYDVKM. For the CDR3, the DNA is TGTGCCAGCAGTGACTCGACTAGCGGGAGGAGCACAGATACGCAGTATTTT. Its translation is CASSDSTSGRSTDTQYF.

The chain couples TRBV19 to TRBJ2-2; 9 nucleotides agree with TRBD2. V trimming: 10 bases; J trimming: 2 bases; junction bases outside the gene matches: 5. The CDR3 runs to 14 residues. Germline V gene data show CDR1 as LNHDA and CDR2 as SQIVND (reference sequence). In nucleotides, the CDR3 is TGTGCCACTACCGGGACTAGCAACACCGGGGAGCTGTTTTTT. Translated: CATTGTSNTGELFF.

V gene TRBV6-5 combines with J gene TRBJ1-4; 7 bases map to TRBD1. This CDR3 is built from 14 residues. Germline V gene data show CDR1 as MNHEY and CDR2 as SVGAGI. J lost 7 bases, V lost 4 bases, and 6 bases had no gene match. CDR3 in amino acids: CASSFGQEAEKLFF. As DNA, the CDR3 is TGTGCCAGCAGTTTCGGACAGGAGGCTGAAAAACTGTTTTTT.

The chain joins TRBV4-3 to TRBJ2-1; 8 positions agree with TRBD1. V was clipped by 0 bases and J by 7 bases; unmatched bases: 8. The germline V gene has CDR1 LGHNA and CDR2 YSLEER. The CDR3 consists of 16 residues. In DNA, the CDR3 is TGCGCCAGCAGCCAAGATCGGCAGGGGGCGGGTAATGAGCAGTTCTTC. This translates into CASSQDRQGAGNEQFF.

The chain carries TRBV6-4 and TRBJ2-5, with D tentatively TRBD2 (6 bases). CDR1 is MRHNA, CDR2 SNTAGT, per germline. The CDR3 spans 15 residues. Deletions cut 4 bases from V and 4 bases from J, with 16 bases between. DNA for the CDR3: TGTGCCAGCAGTGTACGCGGGGCCGTCGGAGAGACCCAGTACTTC. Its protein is CASSVRGAVGETQYF.

CDR3 residues: CSVGGPGGGTEAFF. For the CDR3, the DNA is TGCAGCGTTGGGGGCCCAGGGGGCGGCACTGAAGCTTTCTTT. The chain joins TRBV29-1 to TRBJ1-1; 8 nucleotides match TRBD1. The CDR3 totals 14 residues. After removal of 4 bases from V and 4 bases from J, the junction contained 8 bases not matched to a gene. Germline CDR1 is SQVTM and CDR2 is ANQGSEA.

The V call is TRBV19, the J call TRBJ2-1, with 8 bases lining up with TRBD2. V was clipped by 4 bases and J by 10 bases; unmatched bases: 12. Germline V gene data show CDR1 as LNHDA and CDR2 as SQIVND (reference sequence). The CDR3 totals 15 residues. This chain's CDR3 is CASSTSGTRVPEQFF. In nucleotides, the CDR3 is TGTGCCAGTAGTACCTCCGGGACTAGGGTTCCCGAGCAGTTCTTC.

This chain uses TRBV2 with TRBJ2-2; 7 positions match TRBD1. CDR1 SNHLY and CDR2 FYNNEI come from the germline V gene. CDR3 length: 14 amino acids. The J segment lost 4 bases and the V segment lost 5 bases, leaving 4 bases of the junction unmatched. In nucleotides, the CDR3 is TGTGCCAGCAGTTTGGACAGGTCCACCGGGGAGCTGTTTTTT. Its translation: CASSLDRSTGELFF. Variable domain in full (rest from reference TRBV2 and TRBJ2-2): EPEVTQTPSHQVTQMGQEVILRCVPISNHLYFYWYRQILGQKVEFLVSFYNNEISEKSEIFDDQFSVERPDGSNFTLKIRSTKLEDSAMYFCASSLDRSTGELFFGEGSRLTVL.

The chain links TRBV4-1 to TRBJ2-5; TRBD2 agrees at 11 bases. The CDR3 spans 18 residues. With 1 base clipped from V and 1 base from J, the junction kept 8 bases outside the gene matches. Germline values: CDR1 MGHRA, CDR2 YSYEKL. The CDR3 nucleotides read TGCGCCAGCAGCCAAGGGCGGACCGGGACTAGCGGCCAAGAGACCCAGTACTTC. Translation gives CASSQGRTGTSGQETQYF.

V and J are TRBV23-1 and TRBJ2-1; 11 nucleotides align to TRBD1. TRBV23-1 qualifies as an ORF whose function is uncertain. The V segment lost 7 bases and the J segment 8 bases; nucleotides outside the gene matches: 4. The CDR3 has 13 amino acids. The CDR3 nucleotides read TGCGCCAGCAATGGACAGGGGGCAGATGAGCAGTTCTTC. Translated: CASNGQGADEQFF.

CDR3 coding DNA: TGTGCCTGGAGTGTCTTGGGACTAGCGGCCCTGAACACCGGGGAGCTGTTTTTT. It encodes CAWSVLGLAALNTGELFF. V is TRBV30 and J is TRBJ2-2; 11 positions match TRBD2. Germline trimming cut 0 bases from V and 1 base from J; bases unmatched to any gene: 7. The CDR3 spans 18 residues. CDR1 is GTSNPN and CDR2 is SVGIG in the germline V gene (reference sequence).

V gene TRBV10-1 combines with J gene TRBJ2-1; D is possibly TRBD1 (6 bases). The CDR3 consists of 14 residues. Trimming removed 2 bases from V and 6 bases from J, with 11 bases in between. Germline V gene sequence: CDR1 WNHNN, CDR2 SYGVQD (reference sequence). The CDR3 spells CASSEAGVANEQFF. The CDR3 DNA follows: TGCGCCAGCAGTGAGGCAGGGGTGGCCAATGAGCAGTTCTTC.

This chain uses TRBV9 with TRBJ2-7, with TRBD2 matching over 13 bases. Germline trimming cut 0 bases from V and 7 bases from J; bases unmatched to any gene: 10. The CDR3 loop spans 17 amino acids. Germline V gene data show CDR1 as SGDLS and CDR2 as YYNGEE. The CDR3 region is CASSVDGGLAGDPEQYF. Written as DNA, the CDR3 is TGTGCCAGCAGCGTAGATGGAGGACTAGCGGGGGACCCGGAGCAGTACTTC.

CDR3 in DNA: TGCGCCAGCAGCCCTTCGTTTGACAGGGCTAATGAAAAACTGTTTTTT. This codes for CASSPSFDRANEKLFF. The chain combines TRBV5-1 with TRBJ1-4, with TRBD1 identical over 7 bases. V lost 4 bases, J lost 3 bases, and 9 bases stayed unmatched. The CDR3 totals 16 residues. Germline CDR1 reads SGHRS; CDR2 reads YFSETQ.

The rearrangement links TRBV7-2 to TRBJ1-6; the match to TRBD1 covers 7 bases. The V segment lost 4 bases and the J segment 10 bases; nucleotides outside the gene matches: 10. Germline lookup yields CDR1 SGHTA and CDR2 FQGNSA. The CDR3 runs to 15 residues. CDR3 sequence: CASSSQTGEGSPLHF. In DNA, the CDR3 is TGTGCCAGCAGCTCCCAAACAGGGGAAGGGTCACCCCTCCACTTT.

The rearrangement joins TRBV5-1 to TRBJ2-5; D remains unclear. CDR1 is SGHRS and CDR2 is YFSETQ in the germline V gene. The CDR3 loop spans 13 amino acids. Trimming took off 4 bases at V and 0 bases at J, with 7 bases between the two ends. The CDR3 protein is CASSAEYQETQYF. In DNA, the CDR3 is TGCGCCAGCAGCGCGGAGTACCAAGAGACCCAGTACTTC. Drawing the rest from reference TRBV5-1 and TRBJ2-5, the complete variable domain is KAGVTQTPRYLIKTRGQQVTLSCSPISGHRSVSWYQQTPGQGLQFLFEYFSETQRNKGNFPGRFSGRQFSNSRSEMNVSTLELGDSALYLCASSAEYQETQYFGPGTRLLVL.